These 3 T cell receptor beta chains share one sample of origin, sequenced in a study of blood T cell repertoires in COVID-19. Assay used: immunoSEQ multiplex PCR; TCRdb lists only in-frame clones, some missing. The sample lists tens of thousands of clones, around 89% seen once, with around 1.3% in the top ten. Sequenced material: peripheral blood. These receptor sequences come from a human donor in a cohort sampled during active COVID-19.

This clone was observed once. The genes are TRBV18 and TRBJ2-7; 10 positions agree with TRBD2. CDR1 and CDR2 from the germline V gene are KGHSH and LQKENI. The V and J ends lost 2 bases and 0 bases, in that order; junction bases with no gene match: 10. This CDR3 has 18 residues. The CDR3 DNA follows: TGTGCCAGCTCACCATTAGGACTAGCGGCTTCGAGCTCCTACGAGCAGTACTTC. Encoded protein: CASSPLGLAASSSYEQYF.

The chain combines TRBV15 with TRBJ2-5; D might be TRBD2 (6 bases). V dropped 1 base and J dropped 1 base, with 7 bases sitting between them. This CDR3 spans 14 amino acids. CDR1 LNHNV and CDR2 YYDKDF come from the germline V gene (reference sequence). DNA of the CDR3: TGTGCCACCAGCAGAGTTAGCGGCCAAGAGACCCAGTACTTC. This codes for CATSRVSGQETQYF.

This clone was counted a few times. The CDR3 DNA is TGCGCCAGTGAGCCCACTAGCGGCCCGTTAAACAATGAGCAGTTCTTC. Translation: CASEPTSGPLNNEQFF. The rearrangement uses TRBV5-1 and TRBJ2-1; 8 bases agree with TRBD2. This CDR3 comprises 16 residues. Germline values: CDR1 SGHRS, CDR2 YFSETQ. V shed 8 bases, J shed 5 bases, and the junction held 15 bases outside the gene matches.